The 31 T cell receptor beta chains below come from one sample, sequenced in a study of regulatory T cells in long-lasting Graves disease (dated by TCRdb to about 2021). Library method: multiplex PCR. Sequenced on an Illumina HiSeq 4000. To build TCR beta libraries, CDR3 regions were amplified by Arm-PCR using iRepertoire HTBI primers. TCRdb trimmed public reads at Q25 via fastp, called clones via MiXCR and kept in-frame beta chains. Each entry is one CDR3 protein sequence, shown with its most common DNA and genes. The sample contains about 450,000 distinct CDR3 sequences, roughly 15% of them found a single time. The ten largest make up roughly 10% of the sample. Reading the label with the study, this specimen's time point is: newly diagnosed GD, antithyroid drugs for less than 3 months. For both TCR sequencing and RNA sequencing, RNA was extracted from PBMCs using TRIzol. These sequences were also reported in another study, on T cells in Graves' hyperthyroidism and ophthalmopathy.

The starting material was peripheral blood mononuclear cells (PBMCs), obtained at new diagnosis, from a patient treated with antithyroid drugs. The receptors were sampled from a woman aged 30 to 39 with Graves disease. Donor details come from another sample of the same person, matched by shared clones.

This clonotype was counted many times. V is TRBV7-9 and J is TRBJ2-5; D possibly corresponds to TRBD2 (6 bases). Trimming left V 3 bases short and J 0 bases short, with 11 bases between. The CDR3 totals 15 residues. Germline CDR1 is SEHNR and CDR2 is FQNEAQ (reference sequence). DNA for the CDR3: TGTGCCAGCAGCTTGGGACTTCAGTACCAAGAGACCCAGTACTTC. Protein: CASSLGLQYQETQYF.

Many counts were recorded for this clonotype. The chain employs TRBV12-3 or TRBV12-4 and TRBJ2-7; 10 bases match TRBD1. This CDR3 contains 13 residues. With 3 bases clipped from V and 12 bases from J, the junction kept 8 bases outside the gene matches. The CDR3 reads CASSLLEGTGVYF. As DNA, the CDR3 is TGTGCCAGCAGTTTGTTGGAGGGGACAGGGGTGTACTTC.

This clonotype occurred a few times. V and J are TRBV2 and TRBJ1-4; possible D gene TRBD1, 5 bases. CDR1 SNHLY and CDR2 FYNNEI come from the germline V gene. The CDR3 is made up of 14 amino acids. The V end lost 2 bases, the J end lost 8 bases, and 12 bases lay between the germline ends. The CDR3 region is CASSEPGPGEKLFF. The CDR3 DNA reads as TGTGCCAGCAGTGAACCGGGGCCTGGAGAAAAACTGTTTTTT. The variable domain in full, completed from reference TRBV2 and TRBJ1-4, reads EPEVTQTPSHQVTQMGQEVILRCVPISNHLYFYWYRQILGQKVEFLVSFYNNEISEKSEIFDDQFSVERPDGSNFTLKIRSTKLEDSAMYFCASSEPGPGEKLFFGSGTQLSVL.

The sample holds many counts of this clonotype. The V and J genes are TRBV20-1 and TRBJ2-3, with D hard to call. Germline CDR1 reads DFQATT; CDR2 reads SNEGSKA (reference sequence). The CDR3 is 14 amino acids. Trimming shortened V by 3 bases and J by 4 bases, and 14 bases separated the two germline ends. The CDR3 here is CSASQADFADTQYF. Here the CDR3 DNA reads TGCAGTGCTAGTCAGGCCGATTTTGCAGATACGCAGTATTTT.

This clonotype was seen ten or more times. The rearrangement links TRBV28 to TRBJ2-7, with 9 bases identical to TRBD2. The trim removed 6 bases at V and 5 bases at J, leaving 5 bases unmatched. Germline loops: CDR1 MDHEN, CDR2 SYDVKM. The CDR3 length is 13 residues. This CDR3 reads CASRAGGVNEQYF. CDR3 nucleotide sequence: TGTGCCAGCAGGGCGGGGGGGGTCAACGAGCAGTACTTC.

This clonotype was counted ten times or more. This chain joins TRBV2 and TRBJ1-4; D is undetermined. Trimming left V 10 bases short and J 10 bases short, with 22 bases between. CDR3 size: 14 residues. Germline-derived CDR1 and CDR2 are SNHLY and FYNNEI. The CDR3 reads CATARTDGDRKLFF. The CDR3 DNA is TGTGCCACAGCGAGAACCGACGGTGACCGAAAACTGTTTTTT.

This clonotype was detected ten times or more. CDR3 residues: CASSFGQEDYNEQFF. The CDR3 DNA reads as TGTGCCAGCAGTTTCGGACAGGAAGACTACAATGAGCAGTTCTTC. The chain combines TRBV28 with TRBJ2-1; 7 nucleotides agree with TRBD1. The CDR3 is 15 residues long. With V trimmed by 3 bases and J by 3 bases, 5 bases remained unmatched. Per germline, CDR1 MDHEN and CDR2 SYDVKM.

This clonotype was seen at least ten times. The rearrangement joins TRBV3-1 to TRBJ1-5, with TRBD1 identical over 10 bases. Germline CDR1 and CDR2: LGHDT and YNNKEL (reference sequence). The CDR3 runs 19 residues. Trimming cost V 0 bases and J 0 bases; bases outside gene matches: 8. For the CDR3, the DNA is TGTGCCAGCAGCCAAGAGACAGGGGGCGCGGGGCATAGCAATCAGCCCCAGCATTTT. Amino acid sequence: CASSQETGGAGHSNQPQHF.

The sample holds a few counts of this clonotype. The chain's CDR3 is CSALYLSSYNEQFF. As DNA, the CDR3 is TGCAGTGCTCTTTACTTGAGCTCCTACAATGAGCAGTTCTTC. V usage is TRBV20-1 and J usage is TRBJ2-1; D remains ambiguous. CDR3 length: 14 amino acids. Per germline, CDR1 DFQATT and CDR2 SNEGSKA (reference sequence). The germline V and J ends were trimmed by 5 bases and 0 bases, with 11 bases remaining between them.

This clonotype was found many times. The CDR3 reads CASEYSGSTDTQYF. The CDR3 nucleotides read TGTGCCAGCGAATATAGCGGTAGCACAGATACGCAGTATTTT. This chain connects TRBV28 to TRBJ2-3; D might be TRBD2 (6 bases). Looked up from germline, CDR1 is MDHEN and CDR2 is SYDVKM. The V gene lost 8 bases and the J gene lost 0 bases, with 12 bases spanning the gap. The CDR3 consists of 14 residues.

On this clonotype: A far larger clone is only one base removed, so a read error is likely. The V gene is TRBV7-2, the J gene TRBJ2-1; D gene ambiguous. V lost 2 bases and J lost 10, with 9 bases in between. The CDR3 is made up of 12 amino acids. Per the germline V gene, CDR1 is SGHTA and CDR2 is FQGNSA. CDR3 residues: CASSLRHYEQFF. The CDR3 coding sequence is TGTGCCAGCAGCTTAAGGCACTACGAGCAGTTCTTC. Based on the CDR3 plus reference TRBV7-2 and TRBJ2-1, the full variable domain is GAGVSQSPSNKVTEKGKDVELRCDPISGHTALYWYRQSLGQGLEFLIYFQGNSAPDKSGLPSDRFSAERTGGSVSTLTIQRTQQEDSAVYLCASSLRHYEQFFGPGTRLTVL.

This clonotype was found many times. The chain joins TRBV9 to TRBJ2-3; possible D gene TRBD2, 6 bases. Germline loops: CDR1 SGDLS, CDR2 YYNGEE. The CDR3 totals 16 residues. Trimming took 0 bases from V and 2 from J, leaving 13 bases between them. CDR3 loop: CASSVGTGEVTDTQYF. Here the CDR3 DNA reads TGTGCCAGCAGCGTAGGGACGGGAGAAGTCACAGATACGCAGTATTTT.

This clonotype was seen a handful of times. This sequence joins TRBV7-2 and TRBJ1-2; D gene unclear. V was trimmed by 5 bases and J by 5 bases, leaving 12 bases between them. Germline V gene data show CDR1 as SGHTA and CDR2 as FQGNSA. This CDR3 has 13 residues. CDR3: CASSPLDGYGYTF. CDR3 coding DNA: TGTGCCAGCAGCCCCCTGGACGGGTATGGCTACACCTTC.

CDR3 loop: CASSQVDRPYEQFF. The DNA of the CDR3 is TGTGCCAGCAGCCAAGTAGACAGGCCCTACGAGCAGTTCTTC. The rearrangement links TRBV3-1 to TRBJ2-1; possible D gene TRBD1, 6 bases. The germline V gene has CDR1 LGHDT and CDR2 YNNKEL (reference sequence). The CDR3 is 14 amino acids. Trimming removed 1 base from V and 10 bases from J, with 14 bases in between.

At least ten counts were recorded for this clonotype. J is TRBJ2-7 and V is TRBV20-1, with TRBD2 identical over 9 bases. CDR3 size: 19 residues. V was clipped by 0 bases and J by 0 bases; unmatched bases: 15. Per germline, CDR1 DFQATT and CDR2 SNEGSKA (reference sequence). The CDR3 loop is CSAREVLAGRVRGSYEQYF. CDR3 in DNA: TGCAGTGCTAGAGAGGTCCTAGCGGGACGAGTTAGAGGCTCCTACGAGCAGTACTTC.

This clonotype appeared many times. The rearrangement uses TRBV7-2 and TRBJ1-1, with 7 bases aligning to TRBD1. The V and J ends lost 2 bases and 5 bases, in that order; junction bases with no gene match: 8. The CDR3 runs to 15 residues. Per germline, CDR1 SGHTA and CDR2 FQGNSA. CDR3 sequence (DNA): TGTGCCAGCAGCTTATTATCACAGGGGATAACTGAAGCTTTCTTT. Translation gives CASSLLSQGITEAFF.

This clonotype was detected many times. The gene calls are TRBV28 and TRBJ1-1; 8 bases line up with TRBD1. The CDR3 runs to 14 residues. The V and J ends lost 0 bases and 4 bases, in that order; junction bases with no gene match: 1. Germline CDR1 MDHEN, CDR2 SYDVKM. The DNA of the CDR3 is TGTGCCAGCAGTTTATGGACAGGGGCCACTGAAGCTTTCTTT. Its translation: CASSLWTGATEAFF.

This clonotype came up many times. The chain joins TRBV7-8 to TRBJ2-1; 12 positions match TRBD1. Unmatched junction bases numbered 2, after V lost 1 base and J lost 7 bases. This CDR3 has 15 amino acids. Per the germline V gene, CDR1 is SGHVS and CDR2 is FQNEAQ. The chain's CDR3 is CASSLGGQGANEQFF. The CDR3 coding sequence is TGTGCCAGCAGCTTAGGGGGACAGGGGGCGAATGAGCAGTTCTTC.

With regard to this clonotype: A much larger clone is a single base away; this may be a read error. The chain carries TRBV12-3 or TRBV12-4 and TRBJ1-2; tentatively, D is TRBD1 (6 bases). The CDR3 totals 14 residues. V was clipped by 4 bases and J by 10 bases, with 19 bases between them. The CDR3 DNA is TGTGCCAGCAGTTCGACCGGGACATCGCATGTCTACACCTTC. Protein product: CASSSTGTSHVYTF.

The chain carries TRBV19 and TRBJ2-1; TRBD2 might be the D (5 bases). Trimming stripped 3 bases from V and 12 bases from J, with 12 bases between. Germline V gene lookup returns CDR1 LNHDA and CDR2 SQIVND (reference sequence). The CDR3 length is 12 residues. Written as DNA, the CDR3 is TGTGCCAGTAGTATCACTAACGGAGGGCAGTTCTTC. Its protein product is CASSITNGGQFF.

The chain is built from TRBV28 and TRBJ2-1; 10 bases are shared with TRBD2. The germline gives CDR1 MDHEN, CDR2 SYDVKM. With 5 bases clipped from V and 2 bases from J, the junction kept 9 bases outside the gene matches. CDR3 length: 17 amino acids. CDR3 in DNA: TGTGCCAGCAGTAGATGGGCTAGCGGGAGTGCCTACAATGAGCAGTTCTTC. It yields the protein CASSRWASGSAYNEQFF.

This clonotype was seen at least ten times. The rearrangement joins TRBV29-1 to TRBJ1-1; weak D call: TRBD1 (5 bases). V gave up 2 bases and J gave up 2 bases, with 12 bases separating them. CDR3 length equals 14 residues. Germline assignment: CDR1 SQVTM and CDR2 ANQGSEA. For the CDR3, the DNA is TGCAGCGTTGAATTCACGGGACCCAACACTGAAGCTTTCTTT. It codes for CSVEFTGPNTEAFF.

This CDR3 is CASSQGLVSYNEQFF. The CDR3 coding sequence is TGCGCCAGCAGCCAAGGACTAGTTTCCTACAATGAGCAGTTCTTC. This chain links TRBV4-1 with TRBJ2-1; a possible D gene is TRBD2 (6 bases). CDR1 is MGHRA and CDR2 is YSYEKL in the germline V gene. This CDR3 region has 15 residues. Between the trimmed V and J ends, which lost 1 base and 1 base, there was a span of 8 bases.

This clonotype has a count of ten or more. The gene calls are TRBV12-3 or TRBV12-4 and TRBJ2-5; D remains ambiguous. V lost 0 bases and J lost 5, with 7 bases in between. This CDR3 is built from 13 residues. The CDR3 DNA reads as TGTGCCAGCAGTTTAGCGGCAAAGGAGACCCAGTACTTC. Residues: CASSLAAKETQYF.

The chain carries TRBV2 and TRBJ2-2; tentatively, D is TRBD2 (6 bases). CDR3 length equals 16 residues. Deletions cut 7 bases from V and 2 bases from J, with 17 bases between. The V gene's germline CDR1 is SNHLY and CDR2 FYNNEI. In DNA form, the CDR3 reads TGTGCCAGCAATGTTCAACTAGCTATAAACACCGGGGAGCTGTTTTTT. Translated: CASNVQLAINTGELFF. Supplemented by reference TRBV2 and TRBJ2-2, the full variable domain reads EPEVTQTPSHQVTQMGQEVILRCVPISNHLYFYWYRQILGQKVEFLVSFYNNEISEKSEIFDDQFSVERPDGSNFTLKIRSTKLEDSAMYFCASNVQLAINTGELFFGEGSRLTVL.

In its sample, this clonotype was seen many times. V is TRBV18 and J is TRBJ2-7; the match to TRBD1 covers 8 bases. V dropped 6 bases and J dropped 2; count of bases not matched to a gene: 6. The CDR3 spans 14 residues. The germline V gene has CDR1 KGHSH and CDR2 LQKENI. CDR3 residues: CASSPVGQAYEQYF. In DNA, the CDR3 is TGTGCCAGCTCCCCAGTGGGACAGGCCTACGAGCAGTACTTC.

This clonotype was counted ten times or more. The V gene is TRBV6-1, the J gene TRBJ2-7; D call uncertain. The ends were cut back, 8 bases at V and 7 bases at J, with 18 bases in the middle. The CDR3 length is 13 residues. Germline CDR1 is MNHNS and CDR2 is SASEGT. The CDR3 region has the DNA TGTGCCAGCGGTGTTCGGAGTCGACGGGAGCAGTACTTC. Translating it yields CASGVRSRREQYF.

This clonotype was counted only a few times. The chain carries TRBV5-1 and TRBJ1-1; D is perhaps TRBD1 (5 bases). The germline CDR1 and CDR2 sequences are SGHRS and YFSETQ. This CDR3 comprises 14 residues. The germline V and J ends were trimmed by 2 bases and 5 bases, with 13 bases remaining between them. CDR3 amino acids: CASSLGTMSTEAFF. CDR3 sequence (DNA): TGCGCCAGCAGCTTAGGGACGATGAGTACTGAAGCTTTCTTT.

This clonotype was seen a few times. The chain combines TRBV20-1 with TRBJ2-7; 9 bases match TRBD1. V lost 1 base and J lost 0; bases outside the gene matches: 19. The CDR3 contains 20 residues. Germline assignment: CDR1 DFQATT and CDR2 SNEGSKA (reference sequence). The CDR3 loop is CSARGGGVRDRDHLSYEQYF. The DNA of the CDR3 is TGCAGTGCTAGAGGGGGGGGGGTCCGGGACAGGGACCACCTCTCCTACGAGCAGTACTTC.

In its sample, this clonotype was seen many times. V gene TRBV7-9 combines with J gene TRBJ1-1, with a weak D call TRBD1 (5 bases). The CDR3 extends over 14 amino acids. The V gene lost 5 bases and the J gene lost 3 bases, with 13 bases spanning the gap. CDR1 and CDR2 (germline): SEHNR, FQNEAQ (reference sequence). This CDR3 is CASSLMGGYTEAFF. CDR3 DNA: TGTGCCAGCAGCCTAATGGGGGGTTACACTGAAGCTTTCTTT.

This clonotype was observed many times. The chain is built from TRBV6-1 and TRBJ2-5; D gene ambiguous. Germline CDR1 reads MNHNS; CDR2 reads SASEGT. This CDR3 has 12 residues. V lost 8 bases to trimming and J lost 5 bases, with 12 bases between them. CDR3 sequence reads: CASHTDGETQYF. In DNA, the CDR3 is TGTGCCAGCCACACGGATGGGGAGACCCAGTACTTC.